The sequence of this T cell receptor (beta chain) was determined in a study of immune heterogeneity within non-small cell lung tumors. The starting template was genomic DNA from bulk tumor, approximately 600 ng per sample. In surgery, several biopsies were collected from each primary tumor at widely spaced sites. Enrolled individuals presented with untreated, newly diagnosed non-small cell lung cancer and received curative surgery. Curative-intent surgery was being performed on the donors, who were patients newly diagnosed with non-small cell lung cancer. Concerning this clonotype itself: Antigen specificity is unknown.

Multiplex PCR was performed with 32 V and 13 J primers, and it amplified TCR beta CDR3. TCRdb passed the multiplex PCR reads through MiXCR, listing each CDR3 protein once. Of about 4,600 distinct CDR3 sequences in the sample, roughly a third were seen once. Notes on the study in general: T-cell receptor beta clonotypes at high frequency differed largely between individual patients. Local tumor mutational burden correlated moderately but significantly with local T-cell clonality (R roughly 0.34).

The V end was cut by 5 bases, the J end by 0 bases, with 8 bases between. Germline-derived CDR1 and CDR2 are MNHEY and SVGEGT. CDR3 length equals 15 residues. The source material was lung tumor tissue. This rearrangement joins TRBV6-2 or TRBV6-3 to TRBJ2-6; D is ambiguous. The receptor was isolated from a woman aged 45-59 years with non-small cell lung cancer. Written as DNA, the CDR3 is TGTGCCAGCAGTCTGCTACCCTCTGGGGCCAACGTCCTGACTTTC. Translation: CASSLLPSGANVLTF.